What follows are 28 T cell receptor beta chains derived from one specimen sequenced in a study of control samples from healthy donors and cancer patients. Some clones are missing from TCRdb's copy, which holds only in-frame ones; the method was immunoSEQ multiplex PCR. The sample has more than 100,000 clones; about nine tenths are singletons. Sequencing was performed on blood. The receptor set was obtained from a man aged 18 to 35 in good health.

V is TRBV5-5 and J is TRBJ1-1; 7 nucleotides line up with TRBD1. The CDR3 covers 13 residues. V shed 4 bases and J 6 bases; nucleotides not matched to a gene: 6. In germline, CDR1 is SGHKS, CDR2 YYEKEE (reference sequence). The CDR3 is CASSPTRGAEAFF. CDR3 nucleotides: TGTGCCAGCAGCCCGACCAGGGGGGCTGAAGCTTTCTTT.

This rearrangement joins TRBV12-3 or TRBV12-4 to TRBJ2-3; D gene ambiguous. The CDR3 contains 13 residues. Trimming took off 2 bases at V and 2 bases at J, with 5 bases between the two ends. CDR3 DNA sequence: TGTGCCAGCAGTTTAACTCCCACAGATACGCAGTATTTT. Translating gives CASSLTPTDTQYF.

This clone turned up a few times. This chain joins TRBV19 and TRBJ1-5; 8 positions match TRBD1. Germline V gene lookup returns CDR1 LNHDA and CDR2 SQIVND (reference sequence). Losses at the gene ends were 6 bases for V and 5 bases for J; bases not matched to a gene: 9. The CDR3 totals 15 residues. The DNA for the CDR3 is TGTGCCAGTAGACCCTCGGACAGGGTAGATCAGCCCCAGCATTTT. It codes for CASRPSDRVDQPQHF. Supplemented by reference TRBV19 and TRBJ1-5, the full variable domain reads DGGITQSPKYLFRKEGQNVTLSCEQNLNHDAMYWYRQDPGQGLRLIYYSQIVNDFQKGDIAEGYSVSREKKESFPLTVTSAQKNPTAFYLCASRPSDRVDQPQHFGDGTRLSIL.

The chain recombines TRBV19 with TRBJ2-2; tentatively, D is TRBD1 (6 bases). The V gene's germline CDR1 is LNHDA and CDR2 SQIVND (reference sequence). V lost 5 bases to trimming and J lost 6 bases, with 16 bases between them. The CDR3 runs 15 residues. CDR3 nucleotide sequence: TGTGCCAGTAGTCCCAGGGGCGGGTATCCCGGGGAGCTGTTTTTT. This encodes CASSPRGGYPGELFF.

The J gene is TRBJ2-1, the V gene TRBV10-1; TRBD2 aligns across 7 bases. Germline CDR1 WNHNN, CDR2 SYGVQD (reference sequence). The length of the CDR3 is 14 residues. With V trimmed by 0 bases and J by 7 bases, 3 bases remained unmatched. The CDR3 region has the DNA TGCGCCAGCAGTGAGTCAAGCGGGATGAATGAGCAGTTCTTC. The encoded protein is CASSESSGMNEQFF.

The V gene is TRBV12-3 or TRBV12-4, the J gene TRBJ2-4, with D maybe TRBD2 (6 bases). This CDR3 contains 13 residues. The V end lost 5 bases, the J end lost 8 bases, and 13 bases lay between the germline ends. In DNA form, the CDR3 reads TGTGCCAGCAGTACCGAGACGGGGGACATTCAGTACTTC. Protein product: CASSTETGDIQYF.

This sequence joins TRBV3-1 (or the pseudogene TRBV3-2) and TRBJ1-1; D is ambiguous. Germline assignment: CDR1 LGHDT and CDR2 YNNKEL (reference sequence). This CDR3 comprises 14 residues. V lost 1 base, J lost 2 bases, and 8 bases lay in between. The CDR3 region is CASSQASINTEAFF. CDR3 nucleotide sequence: TGTGCCAGCAGCCAAGCTTCCATCAACACTGAAGCTTTCTTT.

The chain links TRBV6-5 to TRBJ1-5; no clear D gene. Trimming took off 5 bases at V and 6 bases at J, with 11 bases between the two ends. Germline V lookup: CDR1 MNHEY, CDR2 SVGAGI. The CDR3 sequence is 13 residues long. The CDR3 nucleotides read TGTGCCAGCAGTCCGAGGCGGAGTCAGCCCCAGCATTTT. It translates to CASSPRRSQPQHF.

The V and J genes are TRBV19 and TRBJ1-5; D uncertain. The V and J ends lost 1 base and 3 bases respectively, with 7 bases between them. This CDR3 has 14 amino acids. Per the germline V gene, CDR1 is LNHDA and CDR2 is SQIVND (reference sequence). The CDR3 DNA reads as TGTGCCAGTAGTATAGTAACCCTCAATCAGCCCCAGCATTTT. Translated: CASSIVTLNQPQHF.

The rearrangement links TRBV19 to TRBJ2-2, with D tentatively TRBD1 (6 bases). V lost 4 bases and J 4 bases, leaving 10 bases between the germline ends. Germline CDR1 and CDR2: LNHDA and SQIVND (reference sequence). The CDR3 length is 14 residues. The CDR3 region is CASSTGQPTGELFF. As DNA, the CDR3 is TGTGCCAGTAGTACAGGACAGCCCACCGGGGAGCTGTTTTTT.

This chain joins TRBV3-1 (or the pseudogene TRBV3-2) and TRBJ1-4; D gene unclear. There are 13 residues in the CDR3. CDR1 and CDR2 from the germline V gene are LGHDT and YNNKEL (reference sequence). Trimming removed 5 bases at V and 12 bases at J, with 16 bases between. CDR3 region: CASSYLTLQELFF. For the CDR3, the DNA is TGTGCCAGCAGCTACCTGACCCTTCAGGAACTGTTTTTT.

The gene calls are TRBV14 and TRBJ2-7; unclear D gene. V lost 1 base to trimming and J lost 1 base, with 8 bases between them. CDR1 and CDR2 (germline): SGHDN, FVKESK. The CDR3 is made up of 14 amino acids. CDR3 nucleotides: TGTGCCAGCAGCCAAGGCGCACGTTCCTACGAGCAGTACGTC. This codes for CASSQGARSYEQYV.

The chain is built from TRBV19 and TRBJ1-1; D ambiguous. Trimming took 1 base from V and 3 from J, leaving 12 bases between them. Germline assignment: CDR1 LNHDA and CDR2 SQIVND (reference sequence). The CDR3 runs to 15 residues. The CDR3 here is CASSIVIGLDTEAFF. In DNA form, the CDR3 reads TGTGCCAGTAGTATAGTTATAGGGTTGGACACTGAAGCTTTCTTT.

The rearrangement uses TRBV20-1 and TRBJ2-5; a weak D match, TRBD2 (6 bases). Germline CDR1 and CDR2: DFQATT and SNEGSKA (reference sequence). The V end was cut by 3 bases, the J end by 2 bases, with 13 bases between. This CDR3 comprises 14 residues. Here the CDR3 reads CSASKGRRQETQYF. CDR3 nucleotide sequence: TGCAGTGCTAGTAAGGGGAGGCGGCAAGAGACCCAGTACTTC.

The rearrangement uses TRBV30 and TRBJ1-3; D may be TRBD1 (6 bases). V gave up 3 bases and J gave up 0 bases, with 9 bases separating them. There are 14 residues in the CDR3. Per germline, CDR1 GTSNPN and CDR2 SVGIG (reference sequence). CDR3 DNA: TGTGCCTGGAGCAGGGGCGACTCTGGAAACACCATATATTTT. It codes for CAWSRGDSGNTIYF.

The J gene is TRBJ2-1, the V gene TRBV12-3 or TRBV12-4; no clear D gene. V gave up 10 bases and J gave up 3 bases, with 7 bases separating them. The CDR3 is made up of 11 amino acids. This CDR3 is CATEYYNEQFF. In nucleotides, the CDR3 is TGTGCCACCGAGTACTACAATGAGCAGTTCTTC.

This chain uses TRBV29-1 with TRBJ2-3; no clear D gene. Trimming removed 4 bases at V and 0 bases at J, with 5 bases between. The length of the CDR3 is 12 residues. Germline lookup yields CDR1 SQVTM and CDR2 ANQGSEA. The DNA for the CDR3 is TGCAGCGTTGTATACAGCACAGATACGCAGTATTTT. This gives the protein CSVVYSTDTQYF.

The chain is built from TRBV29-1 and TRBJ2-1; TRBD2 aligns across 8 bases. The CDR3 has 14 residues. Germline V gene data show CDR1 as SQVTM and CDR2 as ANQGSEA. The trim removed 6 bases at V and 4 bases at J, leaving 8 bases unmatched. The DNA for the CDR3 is TGCAGCGTCGAACTAGCGGTCGTTTACAATGAGCAGTTCTTC. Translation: CSVELAVVYNEQFF.

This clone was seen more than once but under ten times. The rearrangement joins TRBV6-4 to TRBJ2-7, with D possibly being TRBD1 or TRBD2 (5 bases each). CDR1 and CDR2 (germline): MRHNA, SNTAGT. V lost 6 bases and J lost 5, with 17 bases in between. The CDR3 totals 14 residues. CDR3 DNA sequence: TGTGCCAGCAGGGGGACCGTCGTGCCCCACGAGCAGTACGTC. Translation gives CASRGTVVPHEQYV.

As DNA, the CDR3 is TGCGCCAGCAGCTTGGATGGGGCCAGCTCTGGAAACACCATATATTTT. Translation gives CASSLDGASSGNTIYF. The chain uses TRBV5-1 and TRBJ1-3, with D perhaps matching TRBD1 (5 bases). CDR1 and CDR2 (germline): SGHRS, YFSETQ. The CDR3 extends over 16 amino acids. V dropped 0 bases and J dropped 0 bases, with 10 bases sitting between them.

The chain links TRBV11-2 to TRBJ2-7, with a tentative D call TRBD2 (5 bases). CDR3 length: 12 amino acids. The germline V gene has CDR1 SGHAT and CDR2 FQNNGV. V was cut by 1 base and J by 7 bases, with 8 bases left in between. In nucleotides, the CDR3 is TGTGCCAGCAGCTTAGGGGGAGTGGAGCAGTACGTC. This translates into CASSLGGVEQYV.

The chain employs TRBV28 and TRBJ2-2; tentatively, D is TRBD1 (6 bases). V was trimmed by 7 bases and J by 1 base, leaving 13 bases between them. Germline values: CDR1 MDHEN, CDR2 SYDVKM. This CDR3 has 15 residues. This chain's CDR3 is CASNPLGGNTGELFF. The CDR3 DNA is TGTGCCAGCAACCCCCTAGGGGGGAACACCGGGGAGCTGTTTTTT.

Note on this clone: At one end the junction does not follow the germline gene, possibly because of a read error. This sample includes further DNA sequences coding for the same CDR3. In DNA form, the CDR3 reads TGCGCCTGGAGTGAAGGCGGGAGCACTGAAGCTTTCTTT. It is translated as CAWSEGGSTEAFF. V gene TRBV30 combines with J gene TRBJ1-1; D not resolved. The germline V gene encodes CDR1 GTSNPN and CDR2 SVGIG (reference sequence). The CDR3 sequence is 13 residues long.

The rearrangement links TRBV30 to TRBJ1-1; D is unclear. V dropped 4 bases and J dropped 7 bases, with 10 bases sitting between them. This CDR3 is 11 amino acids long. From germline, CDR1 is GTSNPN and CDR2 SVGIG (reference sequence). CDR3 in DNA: TGTGCCTGGACCGGAAATGATGAAGCTTTCTTT. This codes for CAWTGNDEAFF.

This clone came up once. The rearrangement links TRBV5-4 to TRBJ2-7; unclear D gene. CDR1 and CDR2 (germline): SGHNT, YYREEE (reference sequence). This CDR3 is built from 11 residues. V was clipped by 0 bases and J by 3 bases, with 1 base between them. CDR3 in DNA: TGTGCCAGCAGCTTGGACTACGAGCAGTACTTC. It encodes CASSLDYEQYF.

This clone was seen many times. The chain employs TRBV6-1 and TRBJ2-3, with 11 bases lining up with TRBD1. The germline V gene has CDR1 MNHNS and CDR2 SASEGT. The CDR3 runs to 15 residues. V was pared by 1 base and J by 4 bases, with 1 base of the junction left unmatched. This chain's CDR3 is CASSEGTGGADTQYF. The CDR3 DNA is TGTGCCAGCAGTGAAGGGACAGGGGGCGCAGATACGCAGTATTTT.

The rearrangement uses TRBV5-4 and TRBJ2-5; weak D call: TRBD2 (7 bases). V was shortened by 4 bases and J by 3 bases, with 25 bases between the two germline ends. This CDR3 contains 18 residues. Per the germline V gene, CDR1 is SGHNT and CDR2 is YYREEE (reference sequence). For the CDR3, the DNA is TGTGCCAGCAGCAAAGGGGCCGACGGGGGGCGTCATGAAGAGACCCAGTACTTC. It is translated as CASSKGADGGRHEETQYF.

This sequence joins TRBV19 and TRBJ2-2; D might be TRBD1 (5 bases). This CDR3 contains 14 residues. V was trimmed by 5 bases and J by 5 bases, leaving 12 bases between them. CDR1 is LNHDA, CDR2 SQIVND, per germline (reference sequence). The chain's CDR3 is CASSVAGNTGELFF. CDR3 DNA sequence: TGTGCCAGTAGTGTGGCAGGGAATACCGGGGAGCTGTTTTTT. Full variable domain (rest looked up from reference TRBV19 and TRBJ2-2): DGGITQSPKYLFRKEGQNVTLSCEQNLNHDAMYWYRQDPGQGLRLIYYSQIVNDFQKGDIAEGYSVSREKKESFPLTVTSAQKNPTAFYLCASSVAGNTGELFFGEGSRLTVL.